This TCR beta chain was sequenced for a study of blood T cells in healthy people across ages. Donation came from healthy Caucasian individuals in Russia who were aged about 6 to 95. Each sample had at least 6 million PBMCs isolated. With a J-beta primer mix and a sample-barcoded 5' primer, a second PCR ran about 7 to 12 cycles. One entry per CDR3 protein results from TCRdb running MiXCR on the 5' RACE reads. Of about 1,500,000 distinct CDR3 sequences listed, roughly 40% are singletons. This clonotype was seen more than once but under ten times. Its antigen is not known. This CDR3 has 16 residues. Looked up from germline, CDR1 is SGHTA and CDR2 is FQGNSA. V was clipped by 5 bases and J by 0 bases, with 17 bases between them. Study findings and constraints: A roughly linear fall in TCR beta diversity per million T cells was seen with increasing age. Possibly, changes in expanded clonotypes were confounded because donor CMV status was unknown.

The sample taken for sequencing was blood. This receptor was identified in a woman under 30 in good health. The chain links TRBV7-2 to TRBJ2-7, with D perhaps TRBD1 or TRBD2 (5 bases each). CDR3 in DNA: TGTGCCAGCAGCCCAAGTGGGACGGTAGCCTCCTACGAGCAGTACTTC. As protein: CASSPSGTVASYEQYF.